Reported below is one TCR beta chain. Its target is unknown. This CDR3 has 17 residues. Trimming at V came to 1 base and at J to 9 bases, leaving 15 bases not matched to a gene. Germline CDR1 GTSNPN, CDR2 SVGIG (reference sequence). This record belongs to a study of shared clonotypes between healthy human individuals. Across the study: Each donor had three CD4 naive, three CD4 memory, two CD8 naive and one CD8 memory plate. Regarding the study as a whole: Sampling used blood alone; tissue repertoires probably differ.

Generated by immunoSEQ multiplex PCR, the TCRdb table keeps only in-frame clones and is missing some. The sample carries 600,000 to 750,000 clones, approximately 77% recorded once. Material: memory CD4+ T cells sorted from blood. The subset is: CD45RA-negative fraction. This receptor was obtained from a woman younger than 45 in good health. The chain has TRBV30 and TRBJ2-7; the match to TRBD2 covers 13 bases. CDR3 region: CAWSALYGLAGAPVQYF. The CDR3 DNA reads TGTGCCTGGAGTGCTCTATACGGACTAGCGGGAGCCCCGGTGCAGTACTTC.